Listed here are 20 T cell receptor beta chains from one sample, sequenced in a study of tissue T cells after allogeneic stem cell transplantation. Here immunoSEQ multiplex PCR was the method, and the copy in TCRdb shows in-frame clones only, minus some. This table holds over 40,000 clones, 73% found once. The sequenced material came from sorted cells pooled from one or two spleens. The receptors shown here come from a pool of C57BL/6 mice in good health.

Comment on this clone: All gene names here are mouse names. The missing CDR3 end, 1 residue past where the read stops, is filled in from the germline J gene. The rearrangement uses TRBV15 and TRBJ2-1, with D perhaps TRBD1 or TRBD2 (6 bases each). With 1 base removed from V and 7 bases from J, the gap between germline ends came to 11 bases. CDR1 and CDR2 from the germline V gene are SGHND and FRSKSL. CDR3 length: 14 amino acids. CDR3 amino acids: CASSLEGGGAEQFF. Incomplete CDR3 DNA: TGTGCCAGCAGTTTAGAGGGGGGAGGGGCTGAGCAGTTC.

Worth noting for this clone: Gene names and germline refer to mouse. The CDR3 bases that were read are TGTGCCAGCAGTATTAGGGATGCAAACACAGAAGTCTTC. Its protein is CASSIRDANTEVF. The whole CDR3 sequence is CASSIRDANTEVFF. V usage is TRBV19 and J usage is TRBJ1-1; D not certain. With the read ending 1 residue before the CDR3 end, the germline J gene is used to fill in that end. The germline V and J ends were trimmed by 2 bases and 0 bases, with 8 bases remaining between them. CDR1 and CDR2 (germline): FNHDT, SITEND (reference sequence). This CDR3 spans 14 amino acids.

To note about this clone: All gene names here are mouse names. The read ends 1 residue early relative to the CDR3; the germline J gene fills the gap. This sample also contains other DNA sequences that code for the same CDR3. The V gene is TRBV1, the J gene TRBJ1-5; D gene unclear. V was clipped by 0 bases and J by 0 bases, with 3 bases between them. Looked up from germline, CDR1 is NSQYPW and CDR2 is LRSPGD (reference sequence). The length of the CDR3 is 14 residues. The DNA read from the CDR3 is TGCACCTGCAGTGCAGAGTATAACAACCAGGCTCCGCTT. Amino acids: CTCSAEYNNQAPL. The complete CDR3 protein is CTCSAEYNNQAPLF.

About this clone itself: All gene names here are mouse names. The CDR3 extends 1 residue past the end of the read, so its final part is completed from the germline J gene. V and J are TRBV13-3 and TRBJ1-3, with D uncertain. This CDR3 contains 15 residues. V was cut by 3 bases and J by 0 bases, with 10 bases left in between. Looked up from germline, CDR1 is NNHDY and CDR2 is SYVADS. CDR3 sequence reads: CASSAKKNSGNTLYF. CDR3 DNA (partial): TGTGCCAGCAGTGCAAAGAAAAATTCTGGAAATACGCTCTAT.

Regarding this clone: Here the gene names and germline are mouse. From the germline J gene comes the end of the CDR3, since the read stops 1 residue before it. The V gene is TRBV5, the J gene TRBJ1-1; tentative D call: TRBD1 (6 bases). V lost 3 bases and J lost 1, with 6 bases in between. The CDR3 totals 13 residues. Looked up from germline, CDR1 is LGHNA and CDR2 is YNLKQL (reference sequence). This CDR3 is CASSQGQNTEVFF. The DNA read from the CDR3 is TGTGCCAGCAGCCAGGGACAAAACACAGAAGTCTTC.

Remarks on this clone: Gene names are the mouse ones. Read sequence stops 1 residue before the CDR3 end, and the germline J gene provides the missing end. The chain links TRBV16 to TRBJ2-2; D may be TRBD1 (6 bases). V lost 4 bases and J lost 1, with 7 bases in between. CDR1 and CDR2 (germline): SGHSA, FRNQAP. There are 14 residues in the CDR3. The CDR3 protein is CASSWDKNTGQLYF. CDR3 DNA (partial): TGTGCAAGCAGCTGGGACAAAAACACCGGGCAGCTCTAC.

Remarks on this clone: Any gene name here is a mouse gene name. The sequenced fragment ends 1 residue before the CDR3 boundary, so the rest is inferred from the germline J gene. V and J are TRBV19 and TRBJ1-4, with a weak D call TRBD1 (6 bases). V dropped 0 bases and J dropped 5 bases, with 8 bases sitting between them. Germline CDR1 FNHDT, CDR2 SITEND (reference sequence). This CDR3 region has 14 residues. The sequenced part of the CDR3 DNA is TGTGCCAGCAGTATAGCCAGGGGAAACGAAAGATTATTT. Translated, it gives CASSIARGNERLF. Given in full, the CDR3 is CASSIARGNERLFF.

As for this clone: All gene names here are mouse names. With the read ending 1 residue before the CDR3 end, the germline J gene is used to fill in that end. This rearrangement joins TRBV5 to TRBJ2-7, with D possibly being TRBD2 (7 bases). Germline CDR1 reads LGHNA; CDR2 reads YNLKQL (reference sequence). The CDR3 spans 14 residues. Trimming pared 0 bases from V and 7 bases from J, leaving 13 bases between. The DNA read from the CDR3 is TGTGCCAGCAGCCAAGATTGGGGGGCCGGGGAACAGTAC. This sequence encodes CASSQDWGAGEQY. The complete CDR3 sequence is CASSQDWGAGEQYF.

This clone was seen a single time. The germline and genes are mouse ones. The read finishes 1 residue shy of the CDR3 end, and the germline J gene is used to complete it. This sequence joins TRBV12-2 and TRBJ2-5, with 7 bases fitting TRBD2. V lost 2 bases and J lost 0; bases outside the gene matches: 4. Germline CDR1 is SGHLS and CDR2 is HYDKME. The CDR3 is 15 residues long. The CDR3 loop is CASSRLGLNQDTQYF. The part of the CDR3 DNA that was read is TGTGCCAGCTCTCGACTGGGACTTAACCAAGACACCCAGTAC.

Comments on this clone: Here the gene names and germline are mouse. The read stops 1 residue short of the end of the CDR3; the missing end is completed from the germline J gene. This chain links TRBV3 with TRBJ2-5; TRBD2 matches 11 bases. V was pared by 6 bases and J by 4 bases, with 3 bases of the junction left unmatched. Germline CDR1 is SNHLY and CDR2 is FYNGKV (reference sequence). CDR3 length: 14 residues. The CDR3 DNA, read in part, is TGTGCCAGCAGTAGGGACTGGGGGAAAGACACCCAGTAC. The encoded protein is CASSRDWGKDTQY. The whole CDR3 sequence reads CASSRDWGKDTQYF. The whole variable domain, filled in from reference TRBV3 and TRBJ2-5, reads GPKVLQIPSHQIIDMGQMVTLNCDPVSNHLYFYWYKQILGQQMEFLVNFYNGKVMEKSKLFKDQFSVERPDGSYFTLKIQPTALEDSAVYFCASSRDWGKDTQYFGPGTRLLVL.

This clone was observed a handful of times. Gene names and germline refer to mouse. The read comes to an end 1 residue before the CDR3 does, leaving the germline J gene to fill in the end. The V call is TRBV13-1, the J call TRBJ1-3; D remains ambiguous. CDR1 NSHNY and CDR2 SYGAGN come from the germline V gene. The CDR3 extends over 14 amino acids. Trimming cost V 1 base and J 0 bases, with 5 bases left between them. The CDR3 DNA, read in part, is TGTGCCAGCAGTGATTACCCTTCTGGAAATACGCTCTAT. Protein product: CASSDYPSGNTLY. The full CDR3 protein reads CASSDYPSGNTLYF.

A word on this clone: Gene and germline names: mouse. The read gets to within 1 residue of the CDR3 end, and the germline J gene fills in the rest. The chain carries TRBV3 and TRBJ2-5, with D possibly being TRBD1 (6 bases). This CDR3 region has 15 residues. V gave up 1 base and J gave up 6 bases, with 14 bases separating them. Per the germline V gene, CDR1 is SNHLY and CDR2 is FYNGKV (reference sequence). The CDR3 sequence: CASSLVAGAGDTQYF. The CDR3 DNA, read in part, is TGTGCCAGCAGCTTAGTGGCAGGGGCAGGGGACACCCAGTAC.

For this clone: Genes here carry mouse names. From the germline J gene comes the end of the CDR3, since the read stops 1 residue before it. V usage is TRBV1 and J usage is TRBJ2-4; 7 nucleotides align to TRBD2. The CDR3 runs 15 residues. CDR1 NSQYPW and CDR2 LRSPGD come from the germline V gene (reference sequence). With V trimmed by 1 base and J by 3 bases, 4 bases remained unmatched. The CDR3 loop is CTCSAATGPQNTLYF. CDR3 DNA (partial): TGCACCTGCAGTGCAGCGACTGGGCCCCAAAACACCTTGTAC. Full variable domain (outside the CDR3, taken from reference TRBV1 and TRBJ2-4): VTLLEQNPRWRLVPRGQAVNLRCILKNSQYPWMSWYQQDLQKQLQWLFTLRSPGDKEVKSLPGADYLATRVTDTELRLQVANMSQGRTLYCTCSAATGPQNTLYFGAGTRLSVL.

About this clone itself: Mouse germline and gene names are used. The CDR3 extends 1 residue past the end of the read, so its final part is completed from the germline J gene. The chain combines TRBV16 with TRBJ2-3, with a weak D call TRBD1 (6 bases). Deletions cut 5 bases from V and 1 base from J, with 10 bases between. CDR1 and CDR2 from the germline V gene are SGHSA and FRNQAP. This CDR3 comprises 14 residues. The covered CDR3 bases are TGTGCAAGCAGCCCCCGGACAGGTGCAGAAACGCTGTAT. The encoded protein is CASSPRTGAETLY. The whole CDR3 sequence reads CASSPRTGAETLYF.

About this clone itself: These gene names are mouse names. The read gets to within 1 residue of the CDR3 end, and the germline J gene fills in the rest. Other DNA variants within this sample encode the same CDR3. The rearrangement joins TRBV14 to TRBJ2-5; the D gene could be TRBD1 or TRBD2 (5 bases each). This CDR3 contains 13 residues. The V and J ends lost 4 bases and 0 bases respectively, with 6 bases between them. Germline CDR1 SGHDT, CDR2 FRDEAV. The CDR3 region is CASSRDNQDTQYF. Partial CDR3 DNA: TGTGCCAGCAGTAGGGACAACCAAGACACCCAGTAC.

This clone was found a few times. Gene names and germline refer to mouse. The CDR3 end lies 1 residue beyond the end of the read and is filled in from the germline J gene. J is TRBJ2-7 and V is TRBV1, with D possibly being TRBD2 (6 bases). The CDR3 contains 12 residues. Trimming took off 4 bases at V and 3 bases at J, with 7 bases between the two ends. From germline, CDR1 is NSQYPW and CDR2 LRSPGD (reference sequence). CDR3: CTCSGDYYEQYF. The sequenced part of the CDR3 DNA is TGCACCTGCAGTGGGGACTACTATGAACAGTAC.

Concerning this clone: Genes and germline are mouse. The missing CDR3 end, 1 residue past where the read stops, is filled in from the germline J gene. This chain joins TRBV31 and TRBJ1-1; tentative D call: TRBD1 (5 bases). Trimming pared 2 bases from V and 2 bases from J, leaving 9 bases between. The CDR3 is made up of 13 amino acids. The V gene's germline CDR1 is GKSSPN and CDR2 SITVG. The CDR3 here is CAWSSGSNTEVFF. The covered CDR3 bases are TGTGCCTGGAGTTCAGGGAGCAACACAGAAGTCTTC.

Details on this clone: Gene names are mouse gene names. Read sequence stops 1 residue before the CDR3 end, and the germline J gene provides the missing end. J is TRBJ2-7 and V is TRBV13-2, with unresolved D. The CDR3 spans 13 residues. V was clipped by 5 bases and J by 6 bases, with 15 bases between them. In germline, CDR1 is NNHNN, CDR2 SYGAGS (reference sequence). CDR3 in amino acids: CASGDRPQVEQYF. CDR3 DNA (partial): TGTGCCAGCGGGGATAGGCCTCAGGTTGAACAGTAC.

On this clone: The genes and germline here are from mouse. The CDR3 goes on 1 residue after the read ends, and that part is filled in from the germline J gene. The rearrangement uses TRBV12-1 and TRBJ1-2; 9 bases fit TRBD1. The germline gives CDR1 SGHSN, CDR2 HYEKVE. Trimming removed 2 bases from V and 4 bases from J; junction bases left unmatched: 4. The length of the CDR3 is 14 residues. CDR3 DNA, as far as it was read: TGTGCCAGCTCTCCCGGGACAGGGCGCTCCGACTACACC. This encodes CASSPGTGRSDYT. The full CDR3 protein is CASSPGTGRSDYTF.

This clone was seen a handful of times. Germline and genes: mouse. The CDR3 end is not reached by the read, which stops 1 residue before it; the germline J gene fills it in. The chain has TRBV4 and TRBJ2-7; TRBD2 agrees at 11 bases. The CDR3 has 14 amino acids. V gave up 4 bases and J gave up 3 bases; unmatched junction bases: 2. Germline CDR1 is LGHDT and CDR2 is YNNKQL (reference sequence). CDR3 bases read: TGTGCCAGCAGCTCAGGACTGGGGGGCTATGAACAGTAC. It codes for CASSSGLGGYEQY. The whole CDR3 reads CASSSGLGGYEQYF.